This T cell receptor beta chain was documented in a study of blood T cell repertoires in COVID-19. Study as a whole: Acute-phase and convalescent COVID-19 samples originated in the United States, Italy and Spain. T cells, B-cell-depleted T cells, or PBMCs supplied cDNA or gDNA.

Original handling: Counts of nucleated cells, estimated from reference gene primer amplification, were obtained. Sequencing used immunoSEQ multiplex PCR; TCRdb keeps in-frame clones, though not all of them. For V, J and clone size, that table is used; D and trimming come from the DNA. The sample contains about 150,000 clones, around 84% of which appear only once. The ends lost 4 bases at V and 2 bases at J; junction bases unmatched: 15. The V gene's germline CDR1 is SGHRS and CDR2 YFSETQ. The CDR3 has 18 residues. Sequencing input: peripheral blood. The V and J genes are TRBV5-1 and TRBJ2-1, with 7 bases that match TRBD2. The receptor comes from a man older than 75 with acute or convalescent COVID-19. The CDR3 region is CASSTWGGGGAAYNEQFF. CDR3 sequence (DNA): TGCGCCAGCAGCACCTGGGGGGGAGGCGGGGCCGCCTACAATGAGCAGTTCTTC.